This T cell receptor (beta chain) comes out of a study of beta chain features in type 1 diabetes. Expressed TCRB transcripts were sequenced after all isolated RNA was converted to cDNA. Using immunoSEQ multiplex PCR, the repertoire was profiled, and TCRdb retains in-frame clones only, with some absent. The top ten hold 0.07% to 0.095% of the sample, which has hundreds of thousands of clones, 15% to 18% seen once. Germline values: CDR1 MDHEN, CDR2 SYDVKM. This CDR3 is 12 amino acids long. V was cut by 11 bases and J by 8 bases, with 15 bases left in between. Study conclusions and caveats: Type 1 diabetes patients showed a moderate but significant shortening of TCRB CDR3s in all four CD4+ subsets. Within patients, naive, central memory and Treg TCRB repertoires seemed more similar than within healthy donors.

This clone was picked up many times. Its antigen remains unidentified. A sort by CD45RO/CCR7/CD25/CD127/CD95/CD27 yielded CD4+ naive, central memory, regulatory and stem cell-like memory cells. This receptor was obtained from a man aged 18 to 30 in good health. What was sequenced was naive CD4+ T cells from blood. V and J are TRBV28 and TRBJ1-4; D is unclear. CDR3 loop: CALGGSGEKLFF. CDR3 sequence (DNA): TGTGCCCTGGGAGGGTCTGGGGAAAAACTGTTTTTT.